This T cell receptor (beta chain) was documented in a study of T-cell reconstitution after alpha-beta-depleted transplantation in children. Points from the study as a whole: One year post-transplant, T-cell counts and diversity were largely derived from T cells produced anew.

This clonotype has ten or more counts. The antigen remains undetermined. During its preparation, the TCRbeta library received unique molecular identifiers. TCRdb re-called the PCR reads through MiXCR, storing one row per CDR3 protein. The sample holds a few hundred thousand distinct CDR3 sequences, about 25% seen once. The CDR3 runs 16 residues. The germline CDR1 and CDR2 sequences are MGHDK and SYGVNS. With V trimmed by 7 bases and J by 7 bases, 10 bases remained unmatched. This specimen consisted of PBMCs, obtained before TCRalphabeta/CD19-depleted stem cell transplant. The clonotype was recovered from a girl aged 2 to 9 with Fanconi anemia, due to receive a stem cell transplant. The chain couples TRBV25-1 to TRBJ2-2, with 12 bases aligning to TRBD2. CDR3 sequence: CASTHGLAGGIGELFF. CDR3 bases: TGTGCCAGCACCCACGGCCTAGCGGGAGGGATCGGGGAGCTGTTTTTT.